These T cell receptor beta chains were read from a single sample in a study of blood T cell repertoires in COVID-19. Profiling relied on immunoSEQ multiplex PCR, and the TCRdb table lists in-frame clones only, not all of them. This table has approximately 100,000 clones, about four fifths appearing once. Sequenced input: peripheral blood. The receptors derive from a woman older than 75 with active or convalescent COVID-19. The CDR3 runs from the conserved cysteine through the conserved F or W. A D gene is named only where the DNA matches it firmly. The size field is filled for only some rows; it gives once, few, many or a size class.

j_gene,abundance,v_gene,d_gene,CDR3nt,CDR3aa
TRBJ2-1,NA,TRBV18,TRBD2,TGTGCCAGCTCACCCCCGGCGGGAGATGGGAAGTACAATGAGCAGTTCTTC,CASSPPAGDGKYNEQFF
TRBJ1-2,NA,TRBV6-1,TRBD1,TGTGCCAGCAGTGAAGCGCCCAGGGGGAATGGCTACACCTTC,CASSEAPRGNGYTF
TRBJ1-1,few,TRBV30,NA,TGTGCCTGGAGTGTCGGGGTCGGGGCTTTCTTT,CAWSVGVGAFF
TRBJ2-6,NA,TRBV28,NA,TGTGCCAGCTCTCGGCCCGGGAATTCCGGGGCCAACGTCCTGACTTTC,CASSRPGNSGANVLTF
TRBJ2-3,NA,TRBV3-1/TRBV3-2,NA,TGTGCCAGCAGCCAAGATTTCGCACAGGGCTCTAGCACAGATACGCAGTATTTT,CASSQDFAQGSSTDTQYF
TRBJ1-1,NA,TRBV18,NA,TGTGCCAGCGATACAGGGACGGGGAATGCTTTCTTT,CASDTGTGNAFF
TRBJ1-1,NA,TRBV3-1/TRBV3-2,NA,TGTGCCAGCAGCGCGTTCCCCCGTCCGGGGGGGAGGGCTGAAGCTTTCTTT,CASSAFPRPGGRAEAFF
TRBJ2-5,NA,TRBV4-2,TRBD2,TGTGCCAGCAGCCAAGACCCCCCTACTCAGCGGGGTATTCGCGAGACCCAGTACTTC,CASSQDPPTQRGIRETQYF
TRBJ1-6,NA,TRBV7-5,NA,TGTGCCAGAAGATCCACGGACAGGGGTAATAGGGCCTATAATTCACCCCTCCACTTT,CARRSTDRGNRAYNSPLHF
TRBJ2-7,NA,TRBV28,TRBD1,TGTGCCAGCAGGTTGGACAGGGTTCGCGAGCAGTACTTC,CASRLDRVREQYF
TRBJ1-1,NA,TRBV5-6,NA,TGTGCCAGCAGCCAGGTGGCCACTGAAGCTTTCTTT,CASSQVATEAFF
TRBJ1-2,NA,TRBV3-1/TRBV3-2,TRBD1,TGTGCCAGCAGCCGGGGGACAGGGGAAGTCTATGGCTACACCTTC,CASSRGTGEVYGYTF
TRBJ2-4,NA,TRBV28,TRBD2,TGTGCCAGCAGTAGACCAGGACTAGCGGGAGGTGGGGCCAAAAACATTCAGTACTTC,CASSRPGLAGGGAKNIQYF
TRBJ1-2,NA,TRBV12-3/TRBV12-4,NA,TGTGCCAGCAGTGGAGGGGTTGGCTACACCTTC,CASSGGVGYTF
TRBJ2-2,NA,TRBV10-3,NA,TGTGCCATCAGTGAGTCGGATCAGGGCTTGGCCGGGGAGCTGTTTTTT,CAISESDQGLAGELFF
TRBJ2-1,NA,TRBV24-1,TRBD1,TGTGCCACCAGTGATTCCCGGACAGGCGGTTTTTACAATGAGCAGTTCTTC,CATSDSRTGGFYNEQFF
TRBJ1-3,NA,TRBV5-3,TRBD1,TGTGCCAGAAGCTTGGTAATAGGCCAGGGGGGTGGAAACACCATATATTTT,CARSLVIGQGGGNTIYF
TRBJ2-7,NA,TRBV29-1,NA,TGCAGCGTTGAAGGGCCGGGCGCTTGGGAGGAGCAGTACTTC,CSVEGPGAWEEQYF
TRBJ2-7,NA,TRBV6-2/TRBV6-3,TRBD1,TGTGCCAGCACCCCCGCCGGGACAGGGGCCCTGGGCGAGCAGTACTTC,CASTPAGTGALGEQYF
TRBJ2-1,once,TRBV5-6,TRBD2,TGTGCCAGCAGCTTGGTCACGGGAGGGGTCAATGAGCAGTTCTTC,CASSLVTGGVNEQFF
TRBJ1-2,NA,TRBV6-5,TRBD1,TGTGCCAGCAGCGTAACCGGGACAGGGGCTTATGGCTACACCTTC,CASSVTGTGAYGYTF
TRBJ2-7,NA,TRBV6-1,NA,TGTGCCAGCAGTGAAGGCACAGGGTCCTACGAGCAGTACTTC,CASSEGTGSYEQYF
TRBJ1-6,NA,TRBV9,TRBD1,TGTGCCAGCAGCGTAGGACACAAGGGGGCGAATTCACCCCTCCACTTT,CASSVGHKGANSPLHF
TRBJ1-3,few,TRBV6-2/TRBV6-3,NA,TGTGCCAGCAGTTACCAGGTCTCTGGAAACACCATATATTTT,CASSYQVSGNTIYF
TRBJ2-7,NA,TRBV5-1,TRBD1,TGCGCCAGCAGCTCGACCGGGACAGGTCTGTACGAGCAGTACTTC,CASSSTGTGLYEQYF
TRBJ2-7,once,TRBV28,NA,TGTGCCAGCAGTCCACTTAGACTCAAATTCCCCTACGAGCAGTACTTC,CASSPLRLKFPYEQYF
TRBJ2-3,NA,TRBV10-3,TRBD2,TGTGCCATCAGTAGCGGGGCAGAAGATACGCAGTATTTT,CAISSGAEDTQYF
TRBJ2-5,NA,TRBV5-1,NA,TGCGCCAGCAGCCCCAGGGGCGAGACCCAGTACTTC,CASSPRGETQYF
TRBJ2-7,few,TRBV29-1,TRBD2,TGCAGCGGGCTAGCGGCGTGGGAGCAGTACTTC,CSGLAAWEQYF